This T cell receptor (beta chain) derives from a study of T cell responses to AZD1222 COVID-19 vaccine. Study at large: Pooled in the analysis were second doses at about 4 or about 12 weeks. General study findings and limits: At study baseline, merely six AZD1222 recipients were seropositive. Targeting of unmutated variant regions was reportedly seen in nearly half of spike-specific TCRs. There were vaccine-associated CD4 TCRs across spike, dominant at 160-218 and 743-854.

Data came from immunoSEQ multiplex PCR; TCRdb stores just in-frame clones and leaves some out. The sample has 110,000 or so clones; roughly nine tenths are singletons. The CDR3 covers 12 residues. The V gene lost 2 bases and the J gene lost 0 bases, with 3 bases spanning the gap. CDR1 is GTSNPN and CDR2 is SVGIG in the germline V gene (reference sequence). A note on this clone: Its antigen is not identified. This same CDR3 is encoded by further DNA sequences in the sample.

The chain combines TRBV30 with TRBJ2-3, with D unresolved. This sequence originates from an adult in good health. Specimen: peripheral blood, collected on day 0 of AZD1222 vaccination. CDR3 bases: TGTGCCTGGAGTCTTAGCACAGATACGCAGTATTTT. It encodes CAWSLSTDTQYF.